This passage covers 18 T cell receptor beta chains from one sample sequenced in a study of cytomegalovirus exposure and HLA in healthy donors. Sequencing used immunoSEQ multiplex PCR; TCRdb keeps in-frame clones, though not all of them. The sample gives approximately 200,000 clones, more than 65% of which show up once; under 15% is in the top ten. Sample: PBMCs. Receptors originate from a woman aged 25 to 45 in good health and CMV-seropositive.

This clone has just one count. The chain links TRBV28 to TRBJ1-2, with D maybe TRBD1 (5 bases). This CDR3 has 14 residues. V shed 6 bases and J shed 8 bases, with 19 bases lying between them. Per the germline V gene, CDR1 is MDHEN and CDR2 is SYDVKM. CDR3 nucleotides: TGTGCCAGCAGGTTTGTTTATCAGGGCACGGGCTACACCTTC. It yields the protein CASRFVYQGTGYTF.

This clone appeared a single time. The chain employs TRBV28 and TRBJ2-1; TRBD2 is a possible D gene (5 bases). Deletions cut 5 bases from V and 2 bases from J, with 10 bases between. This CDR3 contains 14 residues. Germline V gene data show CDR1 as MDHEN and CDR2 as SYDVKM. The CDR3 coding sequence is TGTGCCAGCAGTACAACCGGGGCCTACAATGAGCAGTTCTTC. It specifies CASSTTGAYNEQFF.

The chain uses TRBV28 and TRBJ1-2; D unclear. The CDR3 length is 13 residues. Looked up from germline, CDR1 is MDHEN and CDR2 is SYDVKM. The V end lost 5 bases, the J end lost 8 bases, and 15 bases lay between the germline ends. This chain's CDR3 is CASSIAVDMGYTF. In DNA form, the CDR3 reads TGTGCCAGCAGTATCGCGGTGGATATGGGCTACACCTTC.

The chain employs TRBV6-5 and TRBJ2-1, with D perhaps TRBD2 (6 bases). Per germline, CDR1 MNHEY and CDR2 SVGAGI. The CDR3 loop spans 13 amino acids. Trimming shortened V by 4 bases and J by 4 bases, and 8 bases separated the two germline ends. CDR3: CASSSGRYNEQFF. The DNA of the CDR3 is TGTGCCAGCAGTTCTGGGAGGTACAATGAGCAGTTCTTC.

The chain joins TRBV6-6 to TRBJ1-2; D uncertain. Germline values: CDR1 MNHNY, CDR2 SVGAGI (reference sequence). V lost 4 bases and J lost 0, with 3 bases in between. The CDR3 runs to 12 residues. The CDR3 loop is CASSLSNYGYTF. The CDR3 nucleotides are TGTGCCAGCAGTTTATCTAACTATGGCTACACCTTC.

A single count supports this clone. The V call is TRBV15, the J call TRBJ1-2; 7 positions match TRBD1. The CDR3 runs to 14 residues. V was clipped by 3 bases and J by 9 bases; unmatched bases: 10. The germline V gene encodes CDR1 LNHNV and CDR2 YYDKDF (reference sequence). DNA of the CDR3: TGTGCCACCAGCAGCTCAGACAGGGTGGGGAGCTACACCTTC. Protein product: CATSSSDRVGSYTF.

This clone appeared a few times. The chain carries TRBV6-5 and TRBJ1-5; D ambiguous. Per germline, CDR1 MNHEY and CDR2 SVGAGI. This CDR3 contains 15 residues. Trimming removed 0 bases at V and 4 bases at J, with 10 bases between. The DNA of the CDR3 is TGTGCCAGCAGTTACTCAGTACAGATTAATCAGCCCCAGCATTTT. It specifies CASSYSVQINQPQHF.

The chain combines TRBV7-9 with TRBJ1-1, with 7 bases lining up with TRBD1. Per the germline V gene, CDR1 is SEHNR and CDR2 is FQNEAQ (reference sequence). The CDR3 extends over 15 amino acids. V was clipped by 3 bases and J by 0 bases; unmatched bases: 4. The CDR3 spells CASSLTGQLNTEAFF. The CDR3, as DNA: TGTGCCAGCAGCTTGACGGGACAGCTGAACACTGAAGCTTTCTTT.

The chain links TRBV5-1 to TRBJ2-1, with TRBD2 matching 7 bases. J gave up 8 bases and V 4 bases, and 15 bases lay outside the gene matches. The CDR3 has 16 residues. Germline V gene data show CDR1 as SGHRS and CDR2 as YFSETQ. The DNA for the CDR3 is TGCGCCAGCAGCGCCCCCCCCGCGGGAGATTGGGATGAGCAGTTCTTC. Translated: CASSAPPAGDWDEQFF. Based on the CDR3 plus reference TRBV5-1 and TRBJ2-1, the full variable domain is KAGVTQTPRYLIKTRGQQVTLSCSPISGHRSVSWYQQTPGQGLQFLFEYFSETQRNKGNFPGRFSGRQFSNSRSEMNVSTLELGDSALYLCASSAPPAGDWDEQFFGPGTRLTVL.

J is TRBJ1-4 and V is TRBV27; D might be TRBD1 (5 bases). The germline gives CDR1 MNHEY, CDR2 SMNVEV (reference sequence). CDR3 length equals 14 residues. V lost 6 bases to trimming and J lost 4 bases, with 12 bases between them. The DNA for the CDR3 is TGTGCCAGCAGACCGGGGGAGGGTAATGAAAAACTGTTTTTT. Encoded protein: CASRPGEGNEKLFF.

The chain is built from TRBV6-1 and TRBJ2-7, with 12 positions matching TRBD2. The germline V gene has CDR1 MNHNS and CDR2 SASEGT. The CDR3 contains 15 residues. After removal of 3 bases from V and 8 bases from J, the junction contained 8 bases not matched to a gene. The CDR3 region has the DNA TGTGCCAGCAGTGATGGACTAGCGGGAAGTTCCCAGCAGTACTTC. Protein: CASSDGLAGSSQQYF.

The genes are TRBV6-5 and TRBJ1-1, with TRBD1 as a possible D gene (5 bases). Germline lookup yields CDR1 MNHEY and CDR2 SVGAGI. V lost 2 bases to trimming and J lost 4 bases, with 11 bases between them. The CDR3 length is 14 residues. In nucleotides, the CDR3 is TGTGCCAGCAGTTACCAGGGTCTGGCCACTGAAGCTTTCTTT. Translation gives CASSYQGLATEAFF.

The gene calls are TRBV30 and TRBJ2-3, with 11 bases matching TRBD2. J lost 4 bases, V lost 4 bases, and 7 bases had no gene match. This CDR3 is 15 amino acids long. CDR1 and CDR2 (germline): GTSNPN, SVGIG (reference sequence). In nucleotides, the CDR3 is TGTGCCTGGAAGCGACTAGCGGGATTGGCAGATACGCAGTATTTT. This gives the protein CAWKRLAGLADTQYF.

This chain joins TRBV28 and TRBJ1-2; 10 nucleotides agree with TRBD1. Looked up from germline, CDR1 is MDHEN and CDR2 is SYDVKM. The CDR3 has 13 amino acids. For the CDR3, the DNA is TGTGTCGTTCAGGGACAGGGGTTCTATGGCTACACCTTC. Translation: CVVQGQGFYGYTF.

The chain uses TRBV11-1 and TRBJ2-1; D gene unclear. Germline CDR1 is SGHAT and CDR2 is FQDESV (reference sequence). The CDR3 sequence is 13 residues long. V was pared by 2 bases and J by 5 bases, with 7 bases between. The CDR3, as DNA: TGTGCCAGCAGCTTACTAAGAGACAATGAGCAGTTCTTC. It yields the protein CASSLLRDNEQFF.

The CDR3 sequence is CASSTGQRQFF. DNA of the CDR3: TGTGCCAGCAGCACGGGACAGAGACAGTTCTTC. The chain couples TRBV7-2 to TRBJ2-1; the match to TRBD1 covers 7 bases. Germline loops: CDR1 SGHTA, CDR2 FQGNSA. There are 11 residues in the CDR3. The trim removed 5 bases at V and 13 bases at J, leaving 5 bases unmatched.

The chain employs TRBV18 and TRBJ2-5, with no clear D. Germline CDR1 is KGHSH and CDR2 is LQKENI. This CDR3 is built from 12 residues. Between the trimmed V and J ends, which lost 5 bases and 2 bases, there was a span of 6 bases. CDR3 residues: CASSSSQETQYF. As DNA, the CDR3 is TGTGCCAGCTCATCCTCTCAAGAGACCCAGTACTTC.

This chain connects TRBV5-4 to TRBJ2-1; 12 bases match TRBD2. The V gene's germline CDR1 is SGHNT and CDR2 YYREEE (reference sequence). Unmatched junction bases numbered 4, after V lost 0 bases and J lost 6 bases. CDR3 length equals 16 residues. The CDR3 reads CASSLAPSGRANEQFF. The CDR3 DNA sequence: TGTGCCAGCAGCTTGGCCCCTAGCGGGAGGGCCAATGAGCAGTTCTTC.